This is a list of T cell receptor beta chains from one sample in a study of T cells in Graves' hyperthyroidism and ophthalmopathy. TCRdb reprocessed the multiplex PCR reads with MiXCR, giving one entry per CDR3 protein. Of a few hundred thousand distinct CDR3 sequences in the sample, 15% to 17% are singletons; the top ten hold roughly 7.3%. The sequenced sample consisted of blood. These receptors were taken from a woman aged 30 to 39 with Graves' hyperthyroidism. Each CDR3 is given with its conserved first and last residue. Fields, in order: clone size, D gene, J gene, V gene, CDR3 protein, CDR3 DNA. D genes are given only for firm matches. Clone size appears in some rows only: once, few, many, or a class for an expanded clone.

clone_size: many
d_call: .
j_call: TRBJ2-3
v_call: TRBV12-3/TRBV12-4
cdr3_aa: CASSLALPASGTDTQYF
cdr3_nt: TGTGCCAGCAGTTTAGCGCTACCGGCTAGCGGCACAGATACGCAGTATTTT

clone_size: .
d_call: .
j_call: TRBJ2-3
v_call: TRBV11-2
cdr3_aa: CASSPYHTDTQYF
cdr3_nt: TGTGCCAGCAGCCCCTATCATACAGATACGCAGTATTTT

clone_size: few
d_call: TRBD2
j_call: TRBJ2-7
v_call: TRBV7-2
cdr3_aa: CASSASGISSYEQYF
cdr3_nt: TGTGCCAGCAGCGCTAGCGGGATTAGCTCCTACGAGCAGTACTTC

clone_size: .
d_call: .
j_call: TRBJ2-6
v_call: TRBV10-3
cdr3_aa: CAISEPSSSGANVLTF
cdr3_nt: TGTGCCATCAGTGAACCCTCCAGCTCTGGGGCCAACGTCCTGACTTTC

clone_size: .
d_call: .
j_call: TRBJ1-3
v_call: TRBV9
cdr3_aa: CASSELQGSGNTIYF
cdr3_nt: TGTGCCAGCAGCGAACTACAGGGATCTGGAAACACCATATATTTT

clone_size: .
d_call: .
j_call: TRBJ2-7
v_call: TRBV6-2/TRBV6-3
cdr3_aa: CASSEPGQGHNEQYF
cdr3_nt: TGTGCCAGCAGCGAGCCGGGACAAGGCCACAACGAGCAGTACTTC

clone_size: many
d_call: TRBD2
j_call: TRBJ2-1
v_call: TRBV20-1
cdr3_aa: CSAPKRGSYNEQFF
cdr3_nt: TGCAGTGCACCTAAGCGGGGGTCCTACAATGAGCAGTTCTTC

clone_size: .
d_call: .
j_call: TRBJ2-6
v_call: TRBV3-1
cdr3_aa: CASSQDPMEFLSLSGANVLTF
cdr3_nt: TGTGCCAGCAGCCAAGACCCGATGGAGTTCCTCTCTCTCTCTGGGGCCAACGTCCTGACTTTC

clone_size: .
d_call: .
j_call: TRBJ2-1
v_call: TRBV6-1
cdr3_aa: CASTPAEGYNEQFF
cdr3_nt: TGTGCCAGCACCCCCGCGGAGGGCTACAATGAGCAGTTCTTC

clone_size: many
d_call: TRBD1
j_call: TRBJ2-7
v_call: TRBV12-3/TRBV12-4
cdr3_aa: CASRTGTGSSEQYF
cdr3_nt: TGTGCCAGCAGAACCGGGACAGGGTCCTCCGAGCAGTACTTC

clone_size: many
d_call: .
j_call: TRBJ2-6
v_call: TRBV6-1
cdr3_aa: CASSEGGAGANVLTF
cdr3_nt: TGTGCCAGCAGTGAAGGAGGGGCTGGGGCCAACGTCCTGACTTTC

clone_size: few
d_call: TRBD1
j_call: TRBJ2-3
v_call: TRBV27
cdr3_aa: CASSRDSESTDTQYF
cdr3_nt: TGTGCCAGCAGTAGGGACAGCGAGAGCACAGATACGCAGTATTTT

clone_size: few
d_call: .
j_call: TRBJ1-3
v_call: TRBV11-2
cdr3_aa: CASTGWSGNTIYF
cdr3_nt: TGTGCCAGCACTGGCTGGAGTGGAAACACCATATATTTT

clone_size: many
d_call: .
j_call: TRBJ2-7
v_call: TRBV3-1
cdr3_aa: CASSQDLQGGEQYF
cdr3_nt: TGTGCCAGCAGCCAAGATTTGCAGGGTGGCGAGCAGTACTTC

clone_size: many
d_call: .
j_call: TRBJ2-5
v_call: TRBV11-1
cdr3_aa: CASSSGRQNQETQYF
cdr3_nt: TGTGCCAGCAGCTCCGGACGTCAGAACCAAGAGACCCAGTACTTC

clone_size: many
d_call: TRBD1
j_call: TRBJ2-3
v_call: TRBV11-2
cdr3_aa: CASSVWDSRTDTQYF
cdr3_nt: TGTGCCAGCAGCGTATGGGACAGCCGCACAGATACGCAGTATTTT

clone_size: many
d_call: .
j_call: TRBJ2-7
v_call: TRBV20-1
cdr3_aa: CSAPGRYEQYF
cdr3_nt: TGCAGTGCTCCGGGACGCTACGAGCAGTACTTC

clone_size: .
d_call: TRBD1
j_call: TRBJ1-5
v_call: TRBV10-2
cdr3_aa: CASRGQPNQPQHF
cdr3_nt: TGCGCCAGCAGGGGACAGCCTAATCAGCCCCAGCATTTT

clone_size: .
d_call: .
j_call: TRBJ1-1
v_call: TRBV29-1
cdr3_aa: CSVVDTEAFF
cdr3_nt: TGCAGCGTCGTCGACACTGAAGCTTTCTTT

clone_size: many
d_call: .
j_call: TRBJ2-1
v_call: TRBV11-3
cdr3_aa: CASSTTIGFEQFF
cdr3_nt: TGTGCCAGCAGCACTACAATCGGGTTTGAGCAGTTCTTC

clone_size: few
d_call: .
j_call: TRBJ2-1
v_call: TRBV29-1
cdr3_aa: CSVTRVSHNEQFF
cdr3_nt: TGCAGCGTTACTAGGGTTTCGCACAATGAGCAGTTCTTC

clone_size: many
d_call: TRBD1
j_call: TRBJ2-1
v_call: TRBV20-1
cdr3_aa: CSARAGQGYNEQFF
cdr3_nt: TGCAGTGCTAGAGCGGGACAGGGTTACAATGAGCAGTTCTTC

clone_size: many
d_call: .
j_call: TRBJ2-1
v_call: TRBV28
cdr3_aa: CASSFVFVGETYNEQFF
cdr3_nt: TGTGCCAGCAGTTTCGTCTTTGTGGGAGAAACCTACAATGAGCAGTTCTTC

clone_size: .
d_call: .
j_call: TRBJ2-1
v_call: TRBV6-1
cdr3_aa: CASSGQPTYNEQFF
cdr3_nt: TGTGCCAGCAGTGGACAACCAACCTACAATGAGCAGTTCTTC